Presented here are 16 T cell receptor beta chains from one specimen sequenced in a study of regulatory T cells in long-lasting Graves disease. Time point here: newly diagnosed GD, antithyroid drugs for less than 3 months. TCR sequences were obtained from RNA taken from PBMCs. TCR beta libraries were built with iRepertoire HTBI primers and Arm-PCR of CDR3 regions. One entry per CDR3 protein results from TCRdb running MiXCR on the multiplex PCR reads. The table records around 500,000 distinct CDR3 sequences, 15% to 20% of them present only once. Separately, the same data were catalogued under a study of T cells in Graves' hyperthyroidism and ophthalmopathy.

The specimen was peripheral blood mononuclear cells (PBMCs), collected at new diagnosis, from a patient treated with antithyroid drugs. The source is a woman aged 35 to 59 with Graves disease.

This clonotype was counted ten times or more. The chain joins TRBV30 to TRBJ1-3; D is perhaps TRBD1 (6 bases). V dropped 2 bases and J dropped 0 bases, with 14 bases sitting between them. Germline assignment: CDR1 GTSNPN and CDR2 SVGIG (reference sequence). The CDR3 is 16 amino acids. This CDR3 reads CAWSRLEGHSGNTIYF. The CDR3, as DNA: TGTGCCTGGAGTCGATTGGAGGGACACTCTGGAAACACCATATATTTT.

The genes are TRBV7-2 and TRBJ2-1, with TRBD1 matching 7 bases. Germline lookup yields CDR1 SGHTA and CDR2 FQGNSA. This CDR3 region has 13 residues. With 6 bases clipped from V and 7 bases from J, the junction kept 6 bases outside the gene matches. The CDR3 loop reads CASRPDRENEQFF. The CDR3 region has the DNA TGTGCCAGCAGACCTGACAGGGAGAATGAGCAGTTCTTC.

This clonotype has a handful of counts. A junction end diverges from the germline sequence, so it may reflect a read error. The chain has TRBV4-1 and TRBJ2-3; TRBD1 might be the D (5 bases). Germline CDR1 and CDR2: MGHRA and YSYEKL. This CDR3 is built from 15 residues. CDR3 loop: CASSQDRQQGDTQYF. CDR3 DNA: TGTGCCAGCAGCCAAGATAGACAGCAGGGAGATACGCAGTATTTT.

This clonotype was seen repeatedly, ten times or more. The V gene is TRBV5-5, the J gene TRBJ1-1; 8 bases are a match to TRBD1. V was pared by 4 bases and J by 6 bases, with 5 bases of the junction left unmatched. The CDR3 totals 13 residues. CDR1 and CDR2 (germline): SGHKS, YYEKEE (reference sequence). CDR3 loop: CASSQTGDAEAFF. The CDR3 DNA is TGTGCCAGCAGCCAGACAGGGGACGCTGAAGCTTTCTTT.

This clonotype showed up just a few times. The V and J genes are TRBV6-2 or TRBV6-3 and TRBJ1-5; D not resolved. The V gene's germline CDR1 is MNHEY and CDR2 SVGEGT. V gave up 0 bases and J gave up 7 bases, with 10 bases separating them. The CDR3 is 14 amino acids. CDR3: CASSYSDGGQPQHF. CDR3 nucleotides: TGTGCCAGCAGTTACTCGGATGGTGGACAGCCCCAGCATTTT.

This clonotype appeared a few times. This chain uses TRBV2 with TRBJ1-2; 7 positions match TRBD1. The CDR3 covers 15 residues. Unmatched junction bases numbered 14, after V lost 5 bases and J lost 8 bases. Germline CDR1 SNHLY, CDR2 FYNNEI. The CDR3 loop is CASSFLGTVLEGYTF. The CDR3, as DNA: TGTGCCAGCAGTTTCCTCGGGACAGTTTTAGAGGGCTACACCTTC.

V is TRBV3-1 and J is TRBJ2-7; D gene ambiguous. CDR1 and CDR2 (germline): LGHDT, YNNKEL (reference sequence). Trimming removed 0 bases at V and 0 bases at J, with 9 bases between. The CDR3 is 15 residues long. The CDR3 reads CASSQEFGLSYEQYF. As DNA, the CDR3 is TGTGCCAGCAGCCAAGAATTCGGCCTCTCCTACGAGCAGTACTTC.

In its sample, this clonotype was seen many times. The chain carries TRBV27 and TRBJ1-6, with D possibly being TRBD1 (5 bases). V lost 5 bases and J lost 11, with 10 bases in between. The CDR3 has 12 residues. Germline assignment: CDR1 MNHEY and CDR2 SMNVEV (reference sequence). As DNA, the CDR3 is TGTGCCAGCAGTGCCTCGGGGGCACCCCTCCACTTT. This translates into CASSASGAPLHF.

The sample holds a few counts of this clonotype. This rearrangement joins TRBV6-1 to TRBJ2-7; TRBD1 matches at 8 bases. The trim removed 6 bases at V and 7 bases at J, leaving 11 bases unmatched. Germline V gives CDR1 MNHNS, CDR2 SASEGT. This CDR3 comprises 14 residues. For the CDR3, the DNA is TGTGCCAGCAGGACCGGGACAGGACCAATAGAGCAGTACTTC. Translated, it gives CASRTGTGPIEQYF.

The chain couples TRBV7-9 to TRBJ1-2, with D hard to call. The ends were cut back, 1 base at V and 7 bases at J, with 22 bases in the middle. The length of the CDR3 is 17 residues. From germline, CDR1 is SEHNR and CDR2 FQNEAQ (reference sequence). CDR3 DNA sequence: TGTGCCAGCAGCTTAGACCTTTACTCGGCGGCAGGAGCTGGCTACACCTTC. Translating gives CASSLDLYSAAGAGYTF.

The rearrangement joins TRBV7-2 to TRBJ1-1; TRBD1 might be the D (5 bases). Trimming pared 5 bases from V and 0 bases from J, leaving 16 bases between. This CDR3 comprises 16 residues. Looked up from germline, CDR1 is SGHTA and CDR2 is FQGNSA. CDR3 nucleotides: TGTGCCAGCAGCCTACGACAGATAAGTATGAACACTGAAGCTTTCTTT. It yields the protein CASSLRQISMNTEAFF.

This clonotype was seen at least ten times. The chain employs TRBV5-1 and TRBJ1-4; D is possibly TRBD1 (5 bases). The ends were cut back, 1 base at V and 6 bases at J, with 7 bases in the middle. The CDR3 extends over 13 amino acids. The germline V gene encodes CDR1 SGHRS and CDR2 YFSETQ. The CDR3 region is CASSLTGDEKLFF. CDR3 DNA sequence: TGCGCCAGCAGCTTGACAGGAGATGAAAAACTGTTTTTT.

This clonotype was seen ten or more times. The genes are TRBV18 and TRBJ2-1, with 7 bases that match TRBD1. This CDR3 spans 15 amino acids. Germline CDR1 KGHSH, CDR2 LQKENI. Losses at the gene ends were 0 bases for V and 9 bases for J; bases not matched to a gene: 8. This CDR3 reads CASSPPETGQTEQFF. The CDR3 DNA is TGTGCCAGCTCACCACCGGAGACAGGGCAGACTGAGCAGTTCTTC. The variable domain in full, completed from reference TRBV18 and TRBJ2-1, reads NAGVMQNPRHLVRRRGQEARLRCSPMKGHSHVYWYRQLPEEGLKFMVYLQKENIIDESGMPKERFSAEFPKEGPSILRIQQVVRGDSAAYFCASSPPETGQTEQFFGPGTRLTVL.

This clonotype came up a few times. The V and J genes are TRBV18 and TRBJ2-5; D ambiguous. Germline V gene sequence: CDR1 KGHSH, CDR2 LQKENI. This CDR3 has 15 residues. V was pared by 0 bases and J by 0 bases, with 8 bases between. The CDR3 is CASSPPNGYQETQYF. The DNA of the CDR3 is TGTGCCAGCTCACCACCGAACGGGTACCAAGAGACCCAGTACTTC.

This clonotype was seen many times. V is TRBV18 and J is TRBJ1-5; maybe TRBD1 (5 bases). Germline V lookup: CDR1 KGHSH, CDR2 LQKENI. CDR3 length: 14 amino acids. The V end lost 3 bases, the J end lost 7 bases, and 13 bases lay between the germline ends. The CDR3 bases are TGTGCCAGCTCACCCACGGACAATGGACAGCCCCAGCATTTT. Its protein product is CASSPTDNGQPQHF.

This clonotype was recorded at least ten times. V usage is TRBV7-8 and J usage is TRBJ1-5; the D is unclear. Germline-derived CDR1 and CDR2 are SGHVS and FQNEAQ. The CDR3 has 13 residues. Trimming removed 1 base from V and 6 bases from J, with 7 bases in between. CDR3 loop: CASSLGQFQPQHF. Here the CDR3 DNA reads TGTGCCAGCAGCTTAGGGCAGTTTCAGCCCCAGCATTTT. Filled out from reference TRBV7-8 and TRBJ1-5, the complete variable domain reads GAGVSQSPRYKVAKRGQDVALRCDPISGHVSLFWYQQALGQGPEFLTYFQNEAQLDKSGLPSDRFFAERPEGSVSTLKIQRTQQEDSAVYLCASSLGQFQPQHFGDGTRLSIL.